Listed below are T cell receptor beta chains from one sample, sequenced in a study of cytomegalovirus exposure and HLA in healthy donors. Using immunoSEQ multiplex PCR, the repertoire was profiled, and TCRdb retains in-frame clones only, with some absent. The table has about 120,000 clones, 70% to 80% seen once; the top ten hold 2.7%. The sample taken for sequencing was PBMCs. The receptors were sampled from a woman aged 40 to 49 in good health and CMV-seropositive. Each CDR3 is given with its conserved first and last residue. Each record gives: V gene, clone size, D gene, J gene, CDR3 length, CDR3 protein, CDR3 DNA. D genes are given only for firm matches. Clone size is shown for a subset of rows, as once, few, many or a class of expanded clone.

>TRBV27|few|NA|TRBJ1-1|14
CASSLFPGSTEAFF
TGTGCCAGCAGTTTATTCCCGGGGAGCACTGAAGCTTTCTTT
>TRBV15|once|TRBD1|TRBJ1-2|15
CATSRGRTGVSGYTF
TGTGCCACCAGCAGGGGTAGGACAGGTGTTTCTGGCTACACCTTC
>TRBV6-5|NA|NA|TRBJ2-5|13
CASTKLGQETQYF
TGTGCCAGCACCAAACTAGGGCAAGAGACCCAGTACTTC
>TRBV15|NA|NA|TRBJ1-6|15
CATSRGQRDNSPLHF
TGTGCCACCAGCAGAGGACAGCGGGACAATTCACCCCTCCACTTT
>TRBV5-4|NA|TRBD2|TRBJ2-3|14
CASSLVGLAGWRQF
TGTGCCAGCAGCTTGGTGGGACTAGCGGGCTGGAGGCAGTTT
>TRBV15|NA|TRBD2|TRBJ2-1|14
CATSRTSGSNEQFF
TGTGCCACCAGCAGGACTAGCGGGAGCAATGAGCAGTTCTTC
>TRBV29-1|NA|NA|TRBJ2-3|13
CSVSGGRIDTQYF
TGCAGCGTCTCGGGGGGCCGGATAGATACGCAGTATTTT
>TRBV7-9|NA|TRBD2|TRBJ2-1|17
CASSPTTVAGTYNEQFF
TGTGCCAGCAGCCCCACTACGGTAGCGGGGACCTACAATGAGCAGTTCTTC
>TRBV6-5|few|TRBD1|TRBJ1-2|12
CASSPTGDGYTF
TGTGCCAGCAGCCCGACAGGGGATGGCTACACCTTC
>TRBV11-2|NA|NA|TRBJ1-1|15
CASSFLNRASGEAFF
TGTGCCAGCAGCTTTTTAAACAGGGCTTCAGGTGAAGCTTTCTTT
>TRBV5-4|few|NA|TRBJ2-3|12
CASSPSTDTQYF
TGTGCCAGCAGCCCCTCGACAGATACGCAGTATTTT
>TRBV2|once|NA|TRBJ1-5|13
CASSGQGSQPQHF
TGTGCCAGCTCAGGGCAGGGCTCCCAGCCCCAGCATTTT
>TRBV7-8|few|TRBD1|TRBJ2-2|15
CASSPGQGAGGELFF
TGTGCCAGCAGCCCGGGACAGGGGGCAGGCGGGGAGCTGTTTTTT
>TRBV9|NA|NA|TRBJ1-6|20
CASSAGAGLSFSSYNSPLHF
TGTGCCAGCAGCGCAGGTGCGGGCTTGTCATTTTCCTCCTATAATTCACCCCTCCACTTT
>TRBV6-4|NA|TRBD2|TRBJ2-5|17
CAILRGSGGPKKETQYF
TGTGCCATCCTGAGGGGTAGCGGGGGGCCTAAGAAAGAGACCCAGTACTTC
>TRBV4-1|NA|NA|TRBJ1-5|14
CASSQEGRREPQHF
TGCGCCAGCAGCCAAGAGGGGAGAAGGGAGCCCCAGCATTTT
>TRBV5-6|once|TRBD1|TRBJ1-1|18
CASSLPWDRTVSDTEAFF
TGTGCCAGCAGCTTGCCTTGGGACAGGACAGTTTCGGACACTGAAGCTTTCTTT
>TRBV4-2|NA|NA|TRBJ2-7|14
CASSRSGSSYEQYF
TGTGCCAGCAGCCGATCCGGGAGTTCCTACGAGCAGTACTTC
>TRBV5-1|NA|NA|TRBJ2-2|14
CASSGGLNTGELFF
TGCGCCAGCAGCGGGGGACTGAACACCGGGGAGCTGTTTTTT
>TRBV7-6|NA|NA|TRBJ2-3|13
CASSVQTGDTQYF
TGTGCCAGCAGCGTCCAGACGGGAGATACGCAGTATTTT
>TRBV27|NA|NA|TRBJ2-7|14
CASSLGQNDYEQYF
TGTGCCAGCAGTCTCGGACAGAACGACTACGAGCAGTACTTC
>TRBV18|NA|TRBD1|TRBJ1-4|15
CASSPGTGGREKLFF
TGTGCCAGCTCACCGGGGACAGGGGGCCGGGAAAAACTGTTTTTT
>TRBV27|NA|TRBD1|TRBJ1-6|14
CASSKGAHNSPLHF
TGTGCCAGCAGCAAGGGGGCCCATAATTCACCCCTCCACTTT
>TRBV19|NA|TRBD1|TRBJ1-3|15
CASRPRTGGGNTIYF
TGTGCCAGTAGGCCAAGGACAGGGGGCGGAAACACCATATATTTT
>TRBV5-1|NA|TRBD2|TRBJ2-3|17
CASSLGLAGGVVDTQYF
TGCGCCAGCAGCTTGGGACTAGCGGGGGGAGTTGTGGATACGCAGTATTTT
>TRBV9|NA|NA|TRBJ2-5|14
CASSVGQGKETQYF
TGTGCCAGCAGCGTAGGTCAGGGGAAAGAGACCCAGTACTTC
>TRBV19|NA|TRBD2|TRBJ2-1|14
CASSLSGSDNEQFF
TGTGCCAGTAGTCTAAGCGGGAGTGACAATGAGCAGTTCTTC
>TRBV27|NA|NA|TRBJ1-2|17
CASSLSAGRGGFDGYTF
TGTGCCAGCAGTTTAAGTGCCGGACGGGGGGGATTTGATGGCTACACCTTC
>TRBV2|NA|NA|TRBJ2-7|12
CASSGEGYEQYF
TGTGCCAGCAGTGGCGAGGGTTACGAGCAGTACTTC
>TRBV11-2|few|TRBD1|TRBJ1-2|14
CASSSATGIYGYTF
TGTGCCAGCAGCTCCGCGACAGGGATCTATGGCTACACCTTC
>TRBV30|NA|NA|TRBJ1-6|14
CAWSLYPYNSPLHF
TGTGCCTGGAGTCTCTACCCCTATAATTCCCCCCTCCACTTT
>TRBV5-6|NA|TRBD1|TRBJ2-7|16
CASSWLGTGGLYEQYF
TGTGCCAGCAGCTGGCTCGGGACAGGAGGTCTCTACGAGCAGTACTTC
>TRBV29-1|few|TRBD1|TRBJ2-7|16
CSVFTGTGDRVYEQYF
TGCAGCGTTTTTACCGGGACAGGGGATCGAGTCTACGAGCAGTACTTC
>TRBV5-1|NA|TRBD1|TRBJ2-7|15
CASSSGQGEIYEQYF
TGCGCCAGCAGCTCAGGACAGGGTGAGATCTACGAGCAGTACTTC
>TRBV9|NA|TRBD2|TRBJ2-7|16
CASSPTPLAGVHEQYF
TGTGCCAGCAGCCCTACGCCCCTAGCGGGTGTCCACGAGCAGTACTTC
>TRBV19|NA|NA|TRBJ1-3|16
CASSITPRGSGNTIYF
TGTGCCAGTAGTATAACCCCCCGGGGCTCTGGAAACACCATATATTTT
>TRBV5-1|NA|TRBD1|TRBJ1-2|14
CASSAQGVEYGYTF
TGCGCCAGCAGCGCCCAGGGGGTAGAGTATGGCTACACCTTC
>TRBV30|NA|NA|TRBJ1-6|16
CAWSVQGRNYNSPLHF
TGTGCCTGGAGTGTTCAGGGGCGAAATTATAATTCACCCCTCCACTTT
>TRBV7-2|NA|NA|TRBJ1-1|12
CASSFGNTEAFF
TGTGCCAGCAGCTTCGGGAACACTGAAGCTTTCTTT
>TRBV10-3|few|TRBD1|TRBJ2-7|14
CAISPGQGLREQYF
TGTGCCATCAGTCCGGGACAGGGGCTTAGGGAGCAGTACTTC
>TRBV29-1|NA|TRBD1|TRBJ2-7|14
CSVESTGQGDEQYF
TGCAGCGTTGAAAGTACGGGGCAGGGGGACGAGCAGTACTTC